The 6 T cell receptor beta chains reported below all come from one sample, sequenced in a study of neurological immune-mediated disorders. The time point here: longitudinal time-point 1 (baseline). TCRdb reprocessed the 5' RACE reads via MiXCR and lists one record per CDR3 protein. The sample records roughly 61,000 distinct CDR3 sequences, about 10% being singletons. What was sequenced was PBMCs. Receptors were obtained from a male donor with HTLV-1-associated myelopathy (HAM/TSP).

The table lists this clonotype with many counts. The chain uses TRBV4-1 and TRBJ2-3; TRBD2 agrees at 9 bases. This CDR3 has 16 amino acids. The trim removed 0 bases at V and 4 bases at J, leaving 5 bases unmatched. Germline assignment: CDR1 MGHRA and CDR2 YSYEKL. CDR3 sequence: CASSQDPSGEADTQYF. As DNA, the CDR3 is TGCGCCAGCAGCCAAGATCCTAGCGGGGAGGCAGATACGCAGTATTTT.

The CDR3 loop is CATSRDARQGGTEAFF. CDR3 bases: TGTGCCACCAGCAGAGATGCAAGACAGGGGGGTACTGAAGCTTTCTTT. The rearrangement joins TRBV15 to TRBJ1-1; 9 bases align to TRBD1. This CDR3 spans 16 amino acids. The germline CDR1 and CDR2 sequences are LNHNV and YYDKDF (reference sequence). After removal of 0 bases from V and 5 bases from J, the junction contained 7 bases not matched to a gene.

This clonotype came up many times. CDR3 amino acids: CASGGGNYGYTF. The CDR3 nucleotides read TGTGCCAGCGGCGGGGGAAACTATGGCTACACCTTC. V gene TRBV7-9 combines with J gene TRBJ1-2, with a weak D call TRBD1 (5 bases). Germline V gene data show CDR1 as SEHNR and CDR2 as FQNEAQ (reference sequence). The germline V and J ends were trimmed by 8 bases and 2 bases, with 9 bases remaining between them. This CDR3 comprises 12 residues.

This clonotype showed up many times. This chain connects TRBV11-3 to TRBJ2-7, with D possibly matching TRBD2 (6 bases). The CDR3 runs to 15 residues. V gave up 10 bases and J gave up 1 base, with 20 bases separating them. Germline-derived CDR1 and CDR2 are SGHNT and YENEEA. The CDR3 here is CATQAGFARSYEQYF. In DNA, the CDR3 is TGTGCCACCCAAGCGGGTTTCGCCAGATCCTACGAGCAGTACTTC.

This clonotype was recorded at least ten times. This rearrangement joins TRBV5-1 to TRBJ2-7; a possible D gene is TRBD1 (5 bases). Trimming removed 4 bases at V and 3 bases at J, with 14 bases between. CDR3 length equals 14 residues. Per germline, CDR1 SGHRS and CDR2 YFSETQ. The CDR3 DNA is TGCGCCAGCAGCAGGCTGGACACTGGCTACGAGCAGTACTTC. Its translation: CASSRLDTGYEQYF.

In its sample, this clonotype was seen many times. The DNA of the CDR3 is TGTGCCAGCAGGGGGGGGCGGATCAATCAGCCCCAGCATTTT. Amino acids: CASRGGRINQPQHF. The V call is TRBV28, the J call TRBJ1-5; D possibly corresponds to TRBD1 (6 bases). CDR1 is MDHEN and CDR2 is SYDVKM in the germline V gene. The ends were cut back, 6 bases at V and 3 bases at J, with 12 bases in the middle. The CDR3 runs to 14 residues.